This TCR beta chain appears in the sequencing data of a study of blood T cell repertoires in COVID-19. On the study more broadly: Italy, Spain and the United States were the sources of the convalescent and acute COVID-19 samples. The cDNA or gDNA used as material had been derived from T cells, B-cell-depleted T cells, or PBMCs.

The CDR3 loop spans 16 amino acids. The germline gives CDR1 SGHRS, CDR2 YFSETQ. Germline trimming cut 2 bases from V and 3 bases from J; bases unmatched to any gene: 5. In the original processing: How many nucleated cells were present was estimated from reference gene primer amplification. Some clones are missing from TCRdb's copy, which holds only in-frame ones; the method was immunoSEQ multiplex PCR. Clonal size and the V and J genes are those of that table, whereas D and trimming came from the DNA. The sample contains about 250,000 clones, 88% of which appear only once. The clonotype comes from an elderly man with acute or convalescent COVID-19. Sequenced input: peripheral blood. The chain recombines TRBV5-1 with TRBJ1-6; 7 bases map to TRBD1. CDR3 nucleotide sequence: TGCGCCAGCAGCTTACAGGGGTTTGGCTATAATTCACCCCTCCACTTT. It translates to CASSLQGFGYNSPLHF.